The 16 T cell receptor beta chains reported below all come from one sample, sequenced in a study of cytomegalovirus exposure and HLA in healthy donors. The study ran its PCR with 60 Vbeta and 13 Jbeta primers. Sequencing was performed with immunoSEQ multiplex PCR; in TCRdb, only in-frame clones are kept and a portion is missing. The table lists around 180,000 clones, around 80% of them singletons. The sample comprised PBMCs. Every receptor here comes from a woman between 40 and 55 years old in good health and CMV-seronegative.

The rearrangement uses TRBV6-1 and TRBJ2-7; 7 bases are a match to TRBD1. After removal of 3 bases from V and 2 bases from J, the junction contained 7 bases not matched to a gene. Germline-derived CDR1 and CDR2 are MNHNS and SASEGT. The CDR3 is 15 amino acids. The CDR3 region has the DNA TGTGCCAGCAGTGAGTGGGACAGAGATACCTACGAGCAGTACTTC. Its translation is CASSEWDRDTYEQYF.

The chain combines TRBV19 with TRBJ2-1; 10 bases align to TRBD2. Per germline, CDR1 LNHDA and CDR2 SQIVND (reference sequence). The junction had 8 bases not matched to a gene; V was cut back by 0 bases and J by 12 bases. CDR3 length: 15 amino acids. CDR3 sequence reads: CASSIEGIAGGRQFF. CDR3 coding DNA: TGTGCCAGTAGTATAGAAGGGATAGCGGGAGGACGGCAGTTCTTC.

V gene TRBV19 combines with J gene TRBJ1-1; tentative D call: TRBD1 (5 bases). CDR3 length: 17 residues. The germline V and J ends were trimmed by 3 bases and 0 bases, with 17 bases remaining between them. Germline V lookup: CDR1 LNHDA, CDR2 SQIVND (reference sequence). The CDR3 DNA sequence: TGTGCCAGTAGTATTGGGGTGCGGGGGTACTTGAACACTGAAGCTTTCTTT. Translated: CASSIGVRGYLNTEAFF.

This sequence joins TRBV5-1 and TRBJ2-1; TRBD1 is a possible D gene (5 bases). The CDR3 has 15 amino acids. CDR1 and CDR2 (germline): SGHRS, YFSETQ. V lost 0 bases to trimming and J lost 6 bases, with 13 bases between them. Here the CDR3 DNA reads TGCGCCAGCAGCTTGGGGCAGGGTATGAGCAATGAGCAGTTCTTC. Protein: CASSLGQGMSNEQFF.

As regards this clone: Its ends do not fully match the called genes, so a read error is possible. The chain is built from TRBV4-3 and TRBJ1-3, with D possibly matching TRBD1 (5 bases). CDR1 and CDR2 (germline): LGHNA, YSLEER. The length of the CDR3 is 16 residues. CDR3 DNA sequence: TGCACCAGCAGCCAAAAATGGGGGGAATCTGGAAACACCATATATTTT. Its protein is CTSSQKWGESGNTIYF.

This clone was observed once. V usage is TRBV10-3 and J usage is TRBJ1-1; 9 bases match TRBD1. The CDR3 is made up of 15 amino acids. V lost 6 bases, J lost 1 base, and 6 bases stayed unmatched. The germline V gene has CDR1 ENHRY and CDR2 SYGVKD. Here the CDR3 reads CAIRRDREGNTEAFF. Here the CDR3 DNA reads TGTGCCATCAGGAGGGACAGGGAGGGGAACACTGAAGCTTTCTTT.

The chain has TRBV19 and TRBJ1-1, with unresolved D. V lost 0 bases and J 4 bases, leaving 9 bases between the germline ends. Per the germline V gene, CDR1 is LNHDA and CDR2 is SQIVND (reference sequence). The CDR3 length is 14 residues. The CDR3 sequence: CASSIDWRGTEAFF. CDR3 DNA sequence: TGTGCCAGTAGTATAGATTGGCGGGGCACTGAAGCTTTCTTT.

This clone was seen a handful of times. The rearrangement links TRBV2 to TRBJ2-7; weak D call: TRBD2 (6 bases). The CDR3 runs 15 residues. V lost 1 base and J lost 3, with 13 bases in between. CDR1 SNHLY and CDR2 FYNNEI come from the germline V gene. DNA for the CDR3: TGTGCCAGCAGTGAAGGCCTAGCGAGTATCTACGAGCAGTACTTC. Encoded protein: CASSEGLASIYEQYF.

The rearrangement uses TRBV6-1 and TRBJ1-5; D gene ambiguous. Germline values: CDR1 MNHNS, CDR2 SASEGT. The length of the CDR3 is 13 residues. V was clipped by 6 bases and J by 3 bases, with 9 bases between them. The CDR3 spells CASREQINQPQHF. CDR3 DNA sequence: TGTGCCAGCAGGGAACAGATCAATCAGCCCCAGCATTTT.

This sequence joins TRBV9 and TRBJ1-2, with D possibly matching TRBD1 (5 bases). Germline assignment: CDR1 SGDLS and CDR2 YYNGEE. This CDR3 has 13 amino acids. The germline V and J ends were trimmed by 4 bases and 6 bases, with 13 bases remaining between them. CDR3: CASSRGGVDGYTF. As DNA, the CDR3 is TGTGCCAGCAGCCGGGGGGGGGTGGATGGCTACACCTTC.

The V and J genes are TRBV19 and TRBJ1-2, with D possibly matching TRBD1 (6 bases). The CDR3 loop spans 12 amino acids. The germline V gene encodes CDR1 LNHDA and CDR2 SQIVND (reference sequence). Trimming took off 9 bases at V and 1 base at J, with 9 bases between the two ends. CDR3 region: CASRGGNYGYTF. The CDR3, as DNA: TGTGCCAGCAGGGGCGGTAACTATGGCTACACCTTC.

This clone has a single count. The rearrangement links TRBV6-4 to TRBJ2-3; D is unclear. Deletions cut 0 bases from V and 6 bases from J, with 7 bases between. The CDR3 totals 13 residues. CDR1 MRHNA and CDR2 SNTAGT come from the germline V gene. The CDR3: CASSDSSSDTQYF. CDR3 DNA: TGTGCCAGCAGTGACTCCTCCTCGGATACGCAGTATTTT.

This clone was recorded a few times. The chain recombines TRBV5-1 with TRBJ2-3; D may be TRBD2 (5 bases). CDR1 is SGHRS and CDR2 is YFSETQ in the germline V gene. This CDR3 region has 15 residues. Deletions cut 2 bases from V and 2 bases from J, with 12 bases between. The CDR3 DNA is TGCGCCAGCAGCTTCCGCCGGACTGTCACAGATACGCAGTATTTT. Its translation: CASSFRRTVTDTQYF.

This chain connects TRBV29-1 to TRBJ2-3, with 10 bases fitting TRBD2. The germline V gene has CDR1 SQVTM and CDR2 ANQGSEA. With V trimmed by 7 bases and J by 6 bases, 7 bases remained unmatched. The CDR3 is 13 amino acids. The CDR3 sequence: CSALAGGADTQYF. CDR3 nucleotide sequence: TGCAGCGCATTAGCGGGAGGTGCGGATACGCAGTATTTT.

V and J are TRBV19 and TRBJ1-2; the match to TRBD1 covers 7 bases. The CDR3 contains 12 residues. Germline CDR1 reads LNHDA; CDR2 reads SQIVND (reference sequence). Germline trimming cut 1 base from V and 14 bases from J; bases unmatched to any gene: 7. The CDR3 sequence: CASSIGDRERTF. Written as DNA, the CDR3 is TGTGCCAGTAGTATAGGAGACAGGGAAAGAACCTTC.

The V call is TRBV6-6, the J call TRBJ2-7, with 7 bases that match TRBD2. Germline V gives CDR1 MNHNY, CDR2 SVGAGI (reference sequence). There are 13 residues in the CDR3. V was pared by 2 bases and J by 3 bases, with 1 base of the junction left unmatched. CDR3 loop: CASSYERGYEQYF. In DNA, the CDR3 is TGTGCCAGCAGTTACGAGCGGGGCTACGAGCAGTACTTC.